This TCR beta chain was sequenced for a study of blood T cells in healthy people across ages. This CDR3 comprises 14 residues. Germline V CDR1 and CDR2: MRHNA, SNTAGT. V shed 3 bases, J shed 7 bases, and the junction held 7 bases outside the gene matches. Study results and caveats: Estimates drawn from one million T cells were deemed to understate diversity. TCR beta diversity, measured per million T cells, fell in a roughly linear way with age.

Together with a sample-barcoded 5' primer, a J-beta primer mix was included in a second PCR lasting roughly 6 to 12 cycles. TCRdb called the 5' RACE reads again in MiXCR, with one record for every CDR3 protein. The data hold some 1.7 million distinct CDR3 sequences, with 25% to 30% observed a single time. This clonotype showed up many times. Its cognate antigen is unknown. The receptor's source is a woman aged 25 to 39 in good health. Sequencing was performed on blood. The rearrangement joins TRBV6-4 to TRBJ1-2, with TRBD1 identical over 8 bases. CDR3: CASSDRQGIGGYTF. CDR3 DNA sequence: TGTGCCAGCAGTGATCGACAGGGGATCGGTGGCTACACCTTC.